The clone carrying this T cell receptor (beta chain) was seen repeatedly, ten times or more. What it binds is unknown. Via MiXCR, TCRdb re-called the reads, giving one row per CDR3 protein. This sample has nearly 650,000 distinct CDR3 sequences; 20% to 25% occur once, and the top ten carry around 8%. The data were taken from a study of T cell repertoires in cytomegalovirus infection. Across the whole study: TCR beta signatures that were public indicated CMV infection and matching HLA type.

Whole-study findings and limits: Cumulative public TCR beta family frequency identified carriers of CMV plus the relevant HLA. The ex vivo response was dominated by HLA-C-restricted CMV-specific TCR beta clonotypes.

The receptor's source is a human donor in good health (CMV status not recorded). Some clones in this sample may be carry-over from other donors' samples. Input material: CD8+ T cells from PBMCs.

CDR3 nucleotides: TGTGCCAGCAGCTTGGACACCAACTATGGCTACACCTTC. Residues: CASSLDTNYGYTF. This chain uses TRBV7-2 with TRBJ1-2; D may be TRBD1 (5 bases). Germline loops: CDR1 SGHTA, CDR2 FQGNSA. The CDR3 has 13 residues. V was pared by 3 bases and J by 2 bases, with 7 bases between.